The entry below gives a single TCR beta chain sequence along with its context. This clonotype was detected many times. Which antigen it targets is not known. Within one base of it there is no much larger clone, and no base qualities were kept. Stable Graves' hyperthyroidism was defined as the absence of progression to ophthalmopathy over 18 months of follow-up. Hyperthyroidism patients were newly diagnosed, with disease duration under 2 months, and aged 18 to 65 years. Any patient with an uncontrolled infection, another autoimmune disease, pregnancy or lactation was excluded. Clinical symptoms, serum thyroxine and TRAb, thyroid ultrasound, and orbital computed tomography formed the basis for the diagnoses. Total RNA was extracted with Trizol reagent, and quality was checked on an Agilent 2100 Bioanalyzer. The data were obtained in a study of T cells in Graves' hyperthyroidism and ophthalmopathy (dated by TCRdb to between 2018 and 2021). General notes on the study: To identify TCR V-J signatures that set the groups apart, the researchers used a discovery cohort of 90 to 100 patients, made up of around 42 with Graves' ophthalmopathy and about 55 with stable Graves' hyperthyroidism. Whether ophthalmopathy could be predicted prospectively was tested in an independent validation cohort made up of approximately 19 hyperthyroidism patients plus 17 patients who later progressed to ophthalmopathy. For training and testing, the roughly 100 patients in the discovery cohort were randomly divided in a 7:3 ratio. The study also compared thyroid tissue and blood T-cell repertoires from 6 or 7 Graves' hyperthyroidism patients. After sampling, hyperthyroidism patients received methimazole starting at 30 mg daily, and ophthalmopathy patients received high-dose intravenous methylprednisolone. TCR Vbeta CDR3 sequencing of 135 peripheral blood samples (more than 40 ophthalmopathy, about 75 hyperthyroidism and approximately 17 progressor patients) is reported in the paper.

Reading from cysteine to phenylalanine, the CDR3 counts 12 amino acids. Solely the CDR3 DNA is kept, with 36 bases framed from the first base. CDR1 and CDR2 (SNHLY, FYNNEI) derive from the germline V gene. V gives up 5 bases and J gives up 5 bases, and the segment between their germline ends measures 9 bases. Amplification of TCR beta CDR3 regions was carried out from RNA transcripts. The TCR CDR3 was subjected to a first round of RT-PCR using the HTBI primer set and the Qiagen OneStep RT-PCR kit. A second multiplex PCR round built the libraries, followed by size selection and purification. Sequencing of the libraries was done on an Illumina HiSeq2000 using paired-end 100 bp reads. Regarding the original processing steps: Raw data were processed with SOAPnuke, discarding reads with adapters, uncalled bases, mean Phred below 15, or no exact constant-primer or identifier match. High-quality paired reads were merged using COPE v1.2.5, and each unique nucleotide sequence was defined as a clonotype. MiTCR v1.1 was used to align the clonotypes against IMGT TRBV, TRBD and TRBJ reference segments. The analysis included only V-J combinations with a frequency above 0.0001, which together covered over 98% of the repertoires. A TCS score was defined as the ratio of F50 (clonal expansion) to E x V (chaos), with BLOSUM62-based TCRdist applied between CDR3 peptides within each V-J. Welch's t-statistics and random forest reduced roughly 540 V-J features to about 13, which were used in a naive Bayes classifier (R e1071). In TCRdb, the public reads were trimmed at Q25 with fastp and aligned with MiXCR, with productive beta chains retained. Rows matching on CDR3 protein sequence are summarized as one entry with the most common DNA and genes. V and J calls and clone size were set by TCRdb, not the authors. For this sample the table gives 560,000 or so distinct CDR3 sequences, of which 46% were detected only once. Nearly 8.5% of the sample belongs to the ten largest clones.

General study outcomes and caveats: Ophthalmopathy was separated from stable hyperthyroidism by a 13 V-J signature model, with over 85% sensitivity and about 81% specificity obtained in cross-validation and 80%/75% obtained in testing. Most expanded thyroid clonotypes (frequency above 0.001) were also found in blood, which suggests that blood repertoires may mirror thyroid immune responses. No statistical method was used to set the sample size in advance, and investigators knew the group allocation. In validation, the model predicted progression to ophthalmopathy with approximately 71% sensitivity and roughly 75% specificity, a median of around 6.6 months before onset.

Recombination joined TRBV2 with TRBJ2-5; TRBD1 is possibly the D segment (5 matching bases). The specimen was peripheral blood or thyroid tissue (not recorded which). This sequence originates from a woman aged 18-30 years with Graves' hyperthyroidism. Donor details come from another sample of the same person, matched by shared clones. Here the CDR3 is given as CASSRQSETQYF. The sequenced DNA: TGTGCCAGCAGTAGACAGAGCGAGACCCAGTACTTC.